These T cell receptor beta chains were read from a single sample in a study of blood T cell repertoires in COVID-19. Sequenced by immunoSEQ multiplex PCR; TCRdb stores in-frame clones only, minus some. Of 150,000 to 200,000 clones listed, about 90% are singletons. Sequenced input: PBMCs or T cells enriched from blood (not recorded which). The origin of the receptors is a human donor with acute COVID-19. The donor label of this sample is uncertain. Each CDR3 is given with its conserved first and last residue. D genes are given only for firm matches. Only some rows state a clone size, as once, few, many or a class for expanded clones.

d_gene,v_gene,j_gene,abundance,len,CDR3aa,CDR3nt
NA,TRBV5-6,TRBJ1-4,NA,16,CASSLGLGWENEKLFF,TGTGCCAGCAGCTTGGGATTAGGGTGGGAGAATGAAAAACTGTTTTTT
TRBD2,TRBV14,TRBJ2-2,NA,12,CASSSGGPELFF,TGTGCCAGCTCGAGCGGGGGGCCCGAGCTGTTTTTT
TRBD2,TRBV7-3,TRBJ2-1,once,15,CASSPSGGGYNEQFF,TGTGCCAGCAGCCCTAGCGGGGGGGGCTACAATGAGCAGTTCTTC
TRBD1,TRBV18,TRBJ2-6,NA,18,CASSLGRQGYSGANVLTF,TGTGCCAGCTCGCTAGGCAGACAGGGATACTCTGGGGCCAACGTCCTGACTTTC
TRBD2,TRBV5-4,TRBJ2-5,NA,14,CASSYGTSEETQYF,TGTGCCAGCAGTTATGGGACTAGCGAGGAGACCCAGTACTTC
NA,TRBV6-5,TRBJ2-6,NA,15,CASTGGRSGANVLTF,TGTGCCAGCACAGGGGGGCGATCTGGGGCCAACGTCCTGACTTTC
TRBD2,TRBV6-2/TRBV6-3,TRBJ2-7,NA,13,CASSGGALYEQYF,TGTGCCAGCAGCGGGGGGGCCCTCTACGAGCAGTACTTC
NA,TRBV1,TRBJ2-3,NA,16,CTSSPGRGPSTDTQYF,TGCACCAGCAGCCCGGGGCGGGGCCCTAGCACAGATACGCAGTATTTT
NA,TRBV5-1,TRBJ1-6,NA,15,CASSPDGVYNSPLHF,TGCGCCAGCAGCCCGGACGGGGTCTATAATTCACCCCTCCACTTT
NA,TRBV4-1,TRBJ1-2,NA,14,CASSQGGTAYGYTF,TGCGCCAGCAGCCAAGGCGGGACGGCCTATGGCTACACCTTC
TRBD1,TRBV5-6,TRBJ1-1,NA,13,CASTRGLYAEAFF,TGTGCCAGCACCAGGGGGCTGTACGCTGAAGCTTTCTTT
NA,TRBV10-3,TRBJ1-1,NA,12,CAISDWAHEAFF,TGTGCCATCAGTGACTGGGCCCATGAAGCTTTCTTT